These 8 T cell receptor beta chains share one sample of origin, sequenced in a study of blood T cells in healthy people across ages. The authors ran a second PCR of about 6 to 11 cycles using a sample-barcoded 5' primer and a J-beta primer mix. TCRdb reanalysed the 5' RACE reads using MiXCR and keeps one entry per CDR3 protein. The table includes about a million distinct CDR3 sequences, approximately 49% detected once. The sample was blood. The receptor set was obtained from a man younger than 40 in good health.

The genes are TRBV20-1 and TRBJ2-7; no definite D call. V was pared by 3 bases and J by 6 bases, with 15 bases between. The V gene's germline CDR1 is DFQATT and CDR2 SNEGSKA (reference sequence). The length of the CDR3 is 13 residues. The CDR3 bases are TGCAGTGCTAGGATCCCCCCTCAGCGCGAGCAGTACTTC. Translated, it gives CSARIPPQREQYF.

V and J are TRBV20-1 and TRBJ2-3; TRBD1 matches 7 bases. CDR1 DFQATT and CDR2 SNEGSKA come from the germline V gene (reference sequence). CDR3 length: 14 residues. V was pared by 0 bases and J by 6 bases, with 6 bases of the junction left unmatched. CDR3 loop: CSAREGTATDTQYF. In DNA, the CDR3 is TGCAGTGCTAGAGAGGGGACAGCAACCGATACGCAGTATTTT.

The rearrangement links TRBV2 to TRBJ1-1; tentatively, D is TRBD1 (5 bases). Trimming pared 6 bases from V and 0 bases from J, leaving 8 bases between. This CDR3 is built from 13 residues. CDR1 and CDR2 from the germline V gene are SNHLY and FYNNEI. CDR3 loop: CASRVGVNTEAFF. The CDR3 nucleotides read TGTGCCAGCAGAGTGGGGGTGAACACTGAAGCTTTCTTT.

The rearrangement uses TRBV4-3 and TRBJ2-3; D unresolved. The CDR3 totals 14 residues. Germline CDR1 is LGHNA and CDR2 is YSLEER. The V end was cut by 0 bases, the J end by 2 bases, with 6 bases between. This CDR3 reads CASSQDPNTDTQYF. CDR3 bases: TGCGCCAGCAGCCAAGATCCGAACACAGATACGCAGTATTTT.

The chain has TRBV7-8 and TRBJ2-3, with TRBD1 matching over 9 bases. Losses at the gene ends were 4 bases for V and 9 bases for J; bases not matched to a gene: 11. The CDR3 is 15 amino acids. Germline V gene data show CDR1 as SGHVS and CDR2 as FQNEAQ. CDR3 protein: CASSSRDRVSGTQYF. The CDR3 region has the DNA TGTGCCAGCAGCTCCCGGGACAGGGTCTCGGGGACGCAGTATTTT.

This clonotype was detected only a few times. This rearrangement joins TRBV7-9 to TRBJ1-6, with a possible D match to TRBD1 (6 bases). V was trimmed by 4 bases and J by 9 bases, leaving 16 bases between them. This CDR3 contains 15 residues. The germline V gene encodes CDR1 SEHNR and CDR2 FQNEAQ (reference sequence). CDR3 nucleotides: TGTGCCAGCAGCTGGGAGGACAGCCTCACTTCACCCCTCCACTTT. It encodes CASSWEDSLTSPLHF.

With regard to this clonotype: One end of the junction fails to match germline, which may point to a read error. V and J are TRBV30 and TRBJ2-7; maybe TRBD2 (5 bases). Germline CDR1 is GTSNPN and CDR2 is SVGIG (reference sequence). The CDR3 is 12 amino acids. The DNA for the CDR3 is TGTGCCGGGAGAGAGACCGCCTACGAGCAGTACTTC. Translation: CAGRETAYEQYF.

V gene TRBV6-6 combines with J gene TRBJ1-2; 8 bases align to TRBD1. In germline, CDR1 is MNHNY, CDR2 SVGAGI (reference sequence). This CDR3 is 12 amino acids long. The V segment lost 10 bases and the J segment 4 bases; nucleotides outside the gene matches: 5. The CDR3 sequence is CATRQGIYGYTF. As DNA, the CDR3 is TGTGCCACCAGACAGGGGATCTATGGCTACACCTTC.